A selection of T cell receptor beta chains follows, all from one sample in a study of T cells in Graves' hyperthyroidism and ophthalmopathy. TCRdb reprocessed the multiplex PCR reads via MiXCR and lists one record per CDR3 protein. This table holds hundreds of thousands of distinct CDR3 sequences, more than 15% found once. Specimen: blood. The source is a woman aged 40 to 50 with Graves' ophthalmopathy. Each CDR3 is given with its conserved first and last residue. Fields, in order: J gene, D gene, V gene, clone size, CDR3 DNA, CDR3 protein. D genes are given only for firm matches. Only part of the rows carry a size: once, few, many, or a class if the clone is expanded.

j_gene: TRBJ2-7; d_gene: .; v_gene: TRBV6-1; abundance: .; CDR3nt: TGTGCCAGCAGTGTCGGAGACATCTCCTACGAGCAGTACTTC; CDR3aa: CASSVGDISYEQYF
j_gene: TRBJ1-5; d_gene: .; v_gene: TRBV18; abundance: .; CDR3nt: TGTGCCAGCTCACCAATTAACGCAGGTCCGAATCAGCCCCAGCATTTT; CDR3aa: CASSPINAGPNQPQHF
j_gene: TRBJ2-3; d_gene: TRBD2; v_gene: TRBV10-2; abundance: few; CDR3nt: TGCGCCAGCAGTGAGAGAAATGCGGGGGGCCCCGATACGCAGTATTTT; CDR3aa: CASSERNAGGPDTQYF
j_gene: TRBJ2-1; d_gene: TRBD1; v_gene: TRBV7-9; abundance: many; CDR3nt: TGTGCCAGCAGCAGGGGACAGGGGGACAATGAGCAGTTCTTC; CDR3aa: CASSRGQGDNEQFF
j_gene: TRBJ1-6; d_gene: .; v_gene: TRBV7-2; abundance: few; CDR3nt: TGTGCCAGCAGCTTAGAGAGGGGTACTAATTCACCCCTCCACTTT; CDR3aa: CASSLERGTNSPLHF
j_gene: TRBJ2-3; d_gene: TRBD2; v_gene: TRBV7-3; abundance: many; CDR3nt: TGTGCCAGCAGCACGGGGGGGTCCACAGATACGCAGTATTTT; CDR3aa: CASSTGGSTDTQYF
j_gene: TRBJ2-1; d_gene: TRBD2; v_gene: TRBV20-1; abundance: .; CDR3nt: TGCAGTGCATGGCTAGCGGGGCACAATGAGCAGTTCTTC; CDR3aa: CSAWLAGHNEQFF
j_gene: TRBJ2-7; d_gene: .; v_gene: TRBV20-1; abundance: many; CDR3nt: TGCAGTGCTGTTCCACTAGGTTACGAGCAGTACTTC; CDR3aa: CSAVPLGYEQYF
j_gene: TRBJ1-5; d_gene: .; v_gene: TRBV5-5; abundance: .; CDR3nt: TGTGCCAGCAGCTTGACCCCCGATGGGCCTTCGATCCTTTATAGCAATCAGCCCCAGCATTTT; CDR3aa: CASSLTPDGPSILYSNQPQHF
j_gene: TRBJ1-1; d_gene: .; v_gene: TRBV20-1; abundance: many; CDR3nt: TGCAGTGCTCCCCGCATTGAGGTGGGGCAGAACACTGAAGCTTTCTTT; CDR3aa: CSAPRIEVGQNTEAFF
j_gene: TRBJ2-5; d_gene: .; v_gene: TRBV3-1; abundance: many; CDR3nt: TGTGCCAGCAGCCCCCGTGGGTTAAAGACCCAGTACTTC; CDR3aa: CASSPRGLKTQYF
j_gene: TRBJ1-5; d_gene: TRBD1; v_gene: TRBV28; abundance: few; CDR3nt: TGTGCCAGCAGTTATCGGACAGGGATGTATAGCAATCAGCCCCAGCATTTT; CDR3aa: CASSYRTGMYSNQPQHF
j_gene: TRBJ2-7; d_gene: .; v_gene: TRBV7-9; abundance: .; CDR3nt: TGTGCCAGCAGCCCCCAGTCTGGGTCCAACGAGCAGTACTTC; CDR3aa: CASSPQSGSNEQYF
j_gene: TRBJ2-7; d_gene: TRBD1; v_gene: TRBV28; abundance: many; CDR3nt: TGTGCCAGCAGCCCAGCGGGGGACAGGGGCGACGAGCAGTACTTC; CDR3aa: CASSPAGDRGDEQYF
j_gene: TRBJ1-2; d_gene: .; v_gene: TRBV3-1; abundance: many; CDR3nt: TGTGCCAGCAGCCAAGTGCTCTCTCGCGGCTACACCTTC; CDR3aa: CASSQVLSRGYTF
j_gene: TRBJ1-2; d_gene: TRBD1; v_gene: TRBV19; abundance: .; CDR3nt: TGTGCCAGTACGGACTTTTTCGGACAGGGGGATGGCTACACCTTC; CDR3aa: CASTDFFGQGDGYTF
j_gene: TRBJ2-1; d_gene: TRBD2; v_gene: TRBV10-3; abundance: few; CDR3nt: TGTGCCACCACTCTAGCGGGGGGGGGAGATGAGCAGTTCTTC; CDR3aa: CATTLAGGGDEQFF
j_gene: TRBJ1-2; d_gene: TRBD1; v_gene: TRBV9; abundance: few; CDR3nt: TGTGCCAGCAGCGTAGGGCAGGGGGCCGTGCGGAGTGGCTACACCTTC; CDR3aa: CASSVGQGAVRSGYTF
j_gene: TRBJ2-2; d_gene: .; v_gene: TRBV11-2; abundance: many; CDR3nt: TGTGCCAGCAGCTTAACAGCCGCGGGCGGGGAGCTGTTTTTT; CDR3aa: CASSLTAAGGELFF
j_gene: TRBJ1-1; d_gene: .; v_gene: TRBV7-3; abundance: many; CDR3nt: TGTGCCAGCAGCCGCGACTCGAACACTGAAGCTTTCTTT; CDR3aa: CASSRDSNTEAFF
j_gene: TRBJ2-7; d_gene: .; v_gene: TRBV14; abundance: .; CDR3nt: TGTGCCAGCAGCCAACAGCCGGGAAGGCAGTACTTC; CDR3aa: CASSQQPGRQYF
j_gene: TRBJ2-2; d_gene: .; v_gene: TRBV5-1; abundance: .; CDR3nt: TGCGCCAGCAGCATAATACAGAGCCCCGGGGAGCTGTTTTTT; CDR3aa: CASSIIQSPGELFF
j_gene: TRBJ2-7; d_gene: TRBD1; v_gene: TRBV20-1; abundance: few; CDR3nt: TGCAGTGCCCAGAGACAGGGAGTTTTTAACGAGCAGTACTTC; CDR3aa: CSAQRQGVFNEQYF
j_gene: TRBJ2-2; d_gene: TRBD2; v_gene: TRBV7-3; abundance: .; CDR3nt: TGTGCCAGCAGGGCTAGCGGAGGCGCCGGGGAGCTGTTTTTT; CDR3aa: CASRASGGAGELFF
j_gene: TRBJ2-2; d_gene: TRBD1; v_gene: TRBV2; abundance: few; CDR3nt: TGTGCCAGCACCAAGCTTCGACAGGGGGCCGGCACCGGGGAGCTGTTTTTT; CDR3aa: CASTKLRQGAGTGELFF
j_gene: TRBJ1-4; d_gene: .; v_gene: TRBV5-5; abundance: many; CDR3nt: TGTGCCAGCAGCCCGGTTGGGACTAATGAAAAACTGTTTTTT; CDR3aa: CASSPVGTNEKLFF
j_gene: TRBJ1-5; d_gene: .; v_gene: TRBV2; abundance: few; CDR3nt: TGTGCCAGCAGGAAATTCGACAATCAGCCCCAGCATTTT; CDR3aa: CASRKFDNQPQHF
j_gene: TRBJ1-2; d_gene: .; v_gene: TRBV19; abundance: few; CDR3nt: TGTGCCAGTAGTTACGAAAAGCCGCCGACATCTCCACGATATGGCTACACCTTC; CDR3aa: CASSYEKPPTSPRYGYTF
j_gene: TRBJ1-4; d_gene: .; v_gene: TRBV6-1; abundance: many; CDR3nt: TGTGCCAGCAATTCCGGGACTGATAATGAAAAACTGTTTTTT; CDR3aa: CASNSGTDNEKLFF
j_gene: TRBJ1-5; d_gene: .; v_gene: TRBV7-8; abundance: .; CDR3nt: TGTGCCAGCAGCTTAACCCATAGCAATCAGCCCCAGCATTTT; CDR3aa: CASSLTHSNQPQHF
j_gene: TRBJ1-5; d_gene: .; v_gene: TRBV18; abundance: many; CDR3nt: TGTGCCAGCGGGGACGTTGATAGCAATCAGCCCCAGCATTTT; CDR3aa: CASGDVDSNQPQHF
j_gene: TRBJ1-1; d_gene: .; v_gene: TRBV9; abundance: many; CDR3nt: TGTGCCAGCAGCGTAGCTCTGCTGAACACTGAAGCTTTCTTT; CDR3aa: CASSVALLNTEAFF
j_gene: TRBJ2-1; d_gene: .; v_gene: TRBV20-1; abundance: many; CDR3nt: TGCAGTGCAGGCCGGAATGAGCAGTTCTTC; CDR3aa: CSAGRNEQFF
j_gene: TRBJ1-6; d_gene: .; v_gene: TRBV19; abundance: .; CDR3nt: TGTGCCAGTAGTATGGTCCTATTCTCGACCCTCCACTTT; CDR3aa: CASSMVLFSTLHF
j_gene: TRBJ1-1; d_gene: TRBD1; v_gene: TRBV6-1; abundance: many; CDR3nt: TGTGCCAGCAGAGACAGGGAGGTGGCTGGGCACACTGAAGCTTTCTTT; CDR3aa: CASRDREVAGHTEAFF
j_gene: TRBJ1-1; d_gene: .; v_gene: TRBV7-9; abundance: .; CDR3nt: TGTGCCAGCAGCTTAGATGCAGGAACCACTGAAGCTTTCTTT; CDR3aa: CASSLDAGTTEAFF
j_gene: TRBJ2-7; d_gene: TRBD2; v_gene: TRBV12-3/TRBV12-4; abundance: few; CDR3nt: TGTGCCAGCAGTTCAATAGCGGGCTACGAGCAGTACTTC; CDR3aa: CASSSIAGYEQYF
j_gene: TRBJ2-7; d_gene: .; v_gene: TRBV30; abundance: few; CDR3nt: TGTGCCTGGAGTAGACGGCGGTCCTACGAGCAGTACTTC; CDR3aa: CAWSRRRSYEQYF
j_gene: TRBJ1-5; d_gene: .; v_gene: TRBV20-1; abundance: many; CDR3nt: TGCAGTGCTAGAGATAGGGATTTGCAGCCCCAGCATTTT; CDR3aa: CSARDRDLQPQHF
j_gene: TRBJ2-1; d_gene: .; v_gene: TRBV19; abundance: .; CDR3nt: TGTGCCAGTAGTCAGTACGATGAGCAGTTCTTC; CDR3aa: CASSQYDEQFF
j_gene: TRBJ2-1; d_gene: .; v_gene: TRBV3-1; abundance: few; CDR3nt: TGTGCCAGCAGCCATTTCGTGACCCATGAGCAGTTCTTC; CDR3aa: CASSHFVTHEQFF
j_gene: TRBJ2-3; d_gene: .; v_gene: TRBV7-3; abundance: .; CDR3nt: TGTGCCAGCAGCTTAACTGGTGCCAACACAGATACGCAGTATTTT; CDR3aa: CASSLTGANTDTQYF
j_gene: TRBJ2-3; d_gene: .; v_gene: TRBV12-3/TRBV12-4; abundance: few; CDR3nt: TGTGCCAGCAGTAACGCTAGGGCAGATACGCAGTATTTT; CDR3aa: CASSNARADTQYF
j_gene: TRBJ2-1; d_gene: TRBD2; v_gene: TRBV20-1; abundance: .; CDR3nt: TGCAGTGCCCCAAAGCGGGGGGGGGTTACCAATGAGCAGTTCTTC; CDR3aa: CSAPKRGGVTNEQFF
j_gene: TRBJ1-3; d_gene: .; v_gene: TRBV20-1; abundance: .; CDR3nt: TGCAGTGCCAGAGGCGGGGGAAACACCACATATTTT; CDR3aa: CSARGGGNTTYF
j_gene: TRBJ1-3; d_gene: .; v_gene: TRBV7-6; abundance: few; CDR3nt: TGTGCCAGCAGCTTAGGTCCCGGGACAGGAAACACCATATATTTT; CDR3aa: CASSLGPGTGNTIYF
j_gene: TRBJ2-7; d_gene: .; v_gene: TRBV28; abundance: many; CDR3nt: TGTGCCAGCAGTTTACGGAACAGGAACACCTACGAGCAGTACTTC; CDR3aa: CASSLRNRNTYEQYF
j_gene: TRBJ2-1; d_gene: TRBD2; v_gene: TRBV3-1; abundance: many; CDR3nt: TGTGCCAGCAGATTAGCGGGAGTCCATGAGCAGTTCTTC; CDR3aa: CASRLAGVHEQFF